This T cell receptor (beta chain) was captured in a study of OX40 agonist ivuxolimab in advanced cancers. Overall study findings and caveats: CD8+ T cells were the subset that, on average, had more expanded clones than CD4+. The CD4+ and CD8+ T cells in the blood had expanded clonally by week 6 at 0.1 to 3.0 mg/kg. Partial responders at 0.1-3.0 mg/kg showed near-lowest clonal expansion.

The CDR3 consists of 14 residues. Trimming took 7 bases from V and 1 from J; bases not matched to a gene: 4. The V gene's germline CDR1 is MNHEY and CDR2 SVGAGI. Blood got drawn at baseline, again on cycle 4 day 1, and then on cycle 7 day 1. Sequenced by immunoSEQ multiplex PCR; TCRdb stores in-frame clones only, minus some. The table lists about 110,000 clones, more than 85% of them singletons. Notes on this clone: Its antigen remains unidentified.

This receptor was identified in an adult with an advanced solid tumor such as melanoma, head and neck, liver or kidney cancer. V and J are TRBV6-5 and TRBJ2-7, with 10 bases fitting TRBD1. The sample in question was CD4+ or CD8+ T cells sorted from blood, obtained in a trial of the OX40 agonist ivuxolimab. The CDR3 region has the DNA TGTGCCAGCACCCCGGGACAGGGGTCCTACGAGCAGTACTTC. Translation gives CASTPGQGSYEQYF.